This TCR beta chain was sequenced for a study of regulatory T cells in long-lasting Graves disease. Study background: Freshly diagnosed Graves' patients had used antithyroid drugs for under 3 months.

Researchers made TCR beta libraries by using iRepertoire HTBI primers and running Arm-PCR on CDR3 regions. Original data processing: Samples revealed approximately 60 TRBV and some 15 TRBJ segments. TCRdb reanalysed the multiplex PCR reads using MiXCR and keeps one entry per CDR3 protein. The V and J calls, along with clone size, are taken from TCRdb and not from the paper's own processing. The sample records approximately 350,000 distinct CDR3 sequences, over 9.5% being singletons. This CDR3 has 15 residues. Per germline, CDR1 LNHNV and CDR2 YYDKDF (reference sequence). V was cut by 0 bases and J by 1 base, with 9 bases left in between. As for time point: newly diagnosed GD, antithyroid drugs for less than 3 months. The TCR library was made from RNA that had been extracted from PBMCs in TRIzol. There are a few counts of this clonotype. These data were also filed under a second study, of T cells in Graves' hyperthyroidism and ophthalmopathy.

V is TRBV15 and J is TRBJ1-2; no definite D call. The source is a woman aged 18-30 years with Graves disease. Specimen: peripheral blood mononuclear cells (PBMCs), collected at new diagnosis, from a patient treated with antithyroid drugs. For the CDR3, the DNA is TGTGCCACCAGCAGAGATTCAGGAATTAACTATGGCTACACCTTC. This codes for CATSRDSGINYGYTF.